This T cell receptor (beta chain) was profiled in a study of spatial heterogeneity in lung cancer. Study background: Detected beta-chain sequences consistently exceeded alpha-chain sequences.

Time point of the sample: sample taken at primary tumor resection. Unsorted whole RNA samples from tumor, nontumor lung or frozen PBMC were sequenced. TCRdb fed the 5' RACE reads into MiXCR, producing one record per CDR3 protein. The sample lists over 5,000 distinct CDR3 sequences; about 13% were seen once. CDR3 length equals 12 residues. The V end lost 5 bases, the J end lost 5 bases, and 12 bases lay between the germline ends. CDR1 and CDR2 (germline): DFQATT, SNEGSKA (reference sequence). The origin of this receptor is a female donor with early-stage non-small cell lung cancer. The chain joins TRBV20-1 to TRBJ1-2, with D tentatively TRBD1 (5 bases). This material consisted of normal lung tissue next to the tumor, taken at surgery. The CDR3 DNA reads TGCAGTGCTTGGGACCTGGAATATGGCTACACCTTC. It translates to CSAWDLEYGYTF.